This is a list of T cell receptor beta chains from one sample in a study of long-term antiretroviral therapy in people with HIV. The protocol was immunoSEQ multiplex PCR, while the TCRdb copy is restricted to in-frame clones and leaves out a portion. The sample has under 25,000 clones, about 82% seen once. The sequencing here drew on unsorted PBMCs, taken 1.3 years after starting antiretroviral therapy. These receptors came from a man in his 60s with HIV. The CDR3 runs from the conserved cysteine through the conserved F or W. The order of the fields is V gene, D gene, clone size, J gene, CDR3 DNA, CDR3 protein. The D gene is left open where the match is weak. For some rows the clone size is stated as once, few or many, or as a class when expanded; others skip it.

TRBV2,TRBD1,few,TRBJ1-4,TGTGCCAGCAGTGGTGACAGGGACGAAAAACTGTTTTTT,CASSGDRDEKLFF
TRBV4-3,.,.,TRBJ1-4,TGCGCCAGCAGCTTCCGGGGCGGTAATGAAAAACTGTTTTTT,CASSFRGGNEKLFF
TRBV6-1,.,.,TRBJ1-2,TGTGCCAGCAGTGAATCGCTGCAGGGCGACTATGGCTACACCTTC,CASSESLQGDYGYTF
TRBV29-1,.,.,TRBJ2-5,TGCAGCGTTGGGAGAGGGCTCGAGACCCAGTACTTC,CSVGRGLETQYF
TRBV27,TRBD2,.,TRBJ2-2,TGTGCCAGCAACCCTAGTCCGGGACTAGGTTCCACCGGGGAGCTGTTTTTT,CASNPSPGLGSTGELFF
TRBV10-2,.,.,TRBJ1-1,TGCGCCAGCAGCGGAGGTGGCTCATACACTGAAGCTTTCTTT,CASSGGGSYTEAFF
TRBV30,.,.,TRBJ1-1,TGTGCCTGGAGTGGTCAGATTAACACTGAAGCTTTCTTT,CAWSGQINTEAFF
TRBV5-1,.,.,TRBJ2-7,TGCGCCAGCAGCTTGGCCTGGCTTTCCGAGCAGTACTTC,CASSLAWLSEQYF
TRBV25-1,.,few,TRBJ1-6,TGTGCCAGCAGTCAGTACAGGGACCTAAATAATTCACCCCTCCACTTT,CASSQYRDLNNSPLHF
TRBV27,.,few,TRBJ1-2,TGTGCCAGCAGTTGGTCGGGCATAAGGGCCTATGGCTACACCTTC,CASSWSGIRAYGYTF
TRBV28,TRBD2,.,TRBJ2-3,TGTGCCAGCAGTATCCGTCTAGCGGGGACTAGCACAGATACGCAGTATTTT,CASSIRLAGTSTDTQYF
TRBV5-1,.,once,TRBJ1-2,TGCGCCAGCAGCTCTGACTTCGCCGGCGGTGGCTACACCTTC,CASSSDFAGGGYTF
TRBV5-8,.,.,TRBJ1-1,TGTGCCAGCAGCCGCAACGGGGATGAAGCTTTCTTT,CASSRNGDEAFF
TRBV18,.,.,TRBJ1-1,TGTGCCAGCTCACCACCGCGTAGCGGGTATACTGAAGCTTTCTTT,CASSPPRSGYTEAFF
TRBV7-9,.,.,TRBJ2-1,TGTGCCAGCAGCTTGCAACCCAGGGTTCCGTTCTTC,CASSLQPRVPFF
TRBV7-2,.,few,TRBJ2-2,TGTGCCAGCAGCGTCGACAGGTGGGGCACCGGGGAGCTGTTTTTT,CASSVDRWGTGELFF